Presented here are 11 T cell receptor beta chains from one specimen sequenced in a study of cytotoxic CD8 clonotypes in ibrutinib-treated CLL. Profiled with immunoSEQ multiplex PCR; TCRdb holds only in-frame clones, not every one. Found here are approximately 140,000 clones, about 72% of them singletons; the top ten hold approximately 30%. Specimen: PBMCs, collected after 12 months of ibrutinib treatment. The source is a human donor with chronic lymphocytic leukemia.

The V and J genes are TRBV19 and TRBJ2-7; 7 bases agree with TRBD2. This CDR3 is built from 15 residues. The J segment lost 3 bases and the V segment lost 3 bases, leaving 8 bases of the junction unmatched. From germline, CDR1 is LNHDA and CDR2 SQIVND (reference sequence). CDR3 sequence reads: CASSMVGLGGYEQYF. CDR3 coding DNA: TGTGCCAGTAGTATGGTCGGACTAGGAGGCTACGAGCAGTACTTC.

Details on this clone: Other DNA sequences in the sample encode the same CDR3. This chain connects TRBV19 to TRBJ2-1, with 9 bases aligning to TRBD2. V was clipped by 3 bases and J by 4 bases; unmatched bases: 4. Germline CDR1 reads LNHDA; CDR2 reads SQIVND (reference sequence). The CDR3 sequence is 15 residues long. CDR3 nucleotides: TGTGCCAGTAGTATTCTAGCGGGAAGATACAATGAGCAGTTCTTC. It encodes CASSILAGRYNEQFF.

J is TRBJ2-7 and V is TRBV28; 7 bases line up with TRBD1. CDR1 is MDHEN and CDR2 is SYDVKM in the germline V gene. The CDR3 runs 15 residues. The J segment lost 1 base and the V segment lost 4 bases, leaving 7 bases of the junction unmatched. The CDR3 nucleotides are TGTGCCAGCAGTTCCGACAGGGTCATTTCCTACGAGCAGTACTTC. Translating gives CASSSDRVISYEQYF.

A single count supports this clone. This sequence joins TRBV7-6 and TRBJ2-7, with 13 bases that match TRBD2. Germline CDR1 is SGHVS and CDR2 is FNYEAQ. Trimming at V came to 5 bases and at J to 2 bases, leaving 3 bases not matched to a gene. The CDR3 is 15 amino acids. The DNA for the CDR3 is TGTGCCAGCAGCACCACTAGCGGGGGGGCCTACGAGCAGTACTTC. The encoded protein is CASSTTSGGAYEQYF. Full variable domain (outside the CDR3, taken from reference TRBV7-6 and TRBJ2-7): GAGVSQSPRYKVTKRGQDVALRCDPISGHVSLYWYRQALGQGPEFLTYFNYEAQQDKSGLPNDRFSAERPEGSISTLTIQRTEQRDSAMYRCASSTTSGGAYEQYFGPGTRLTVT.

V is TRBV28 and J is TRBJ2-1, with TRBD2 matching over 15 bases. The junction had 5 bases not matched to a gene; V was cut back by 4 bases and J by 4 bases. The CDR3 extends over 17 amino acids. Germline lookup yields CDR1 MDHEN and CDR2 SYDVKM. CDR3 sequence reads: CASSWGTSGRIYNEQFF. In DNA form, the CDR3 reads TGTGCCAGCAGTTGGGGGACTAGCGGGAGGATATACAATGAGCAGTTCTTC.

The chain recombines TRBV28 with TRBJ2-1, with 8 bases lining up with TRBD2. The CDR3 loop spans 14 amino acids. Unmatched junction bases numbered 9, after V lost 6 bases and J lost 8 bases. Germline V gene sequence: CDR1 MDHEN, CDR2 SYDVKM. DNA for the CDR3: TGTGCCAGCAGGCGGCTAGCGGGTAACTATGAGCAGTTCTTC. Protein sequence: CASRRLAGNYEQFF.

The gene calls are TRBV27 and TRBJ2-3, with D perhaps given as TRBD1 or TRBD2 (8 bases each). The length of the CDR3 is 16 residues. Germline V gene data show CDR1 as MNHEY and CDR2 as SMNVEV (reference sequence). The germline V and J ends were trimmed by 4 bases and 4 bases, with 18 bases remaining between them. As DNA, the CDR3 is TGTGCCAGCAGTTCCACAGGGGGACTAGTCGCAGATACGCAGTATTTT. Amino acids: CASSSTGGLVADTQYF.

This clone has just a few counts. This chain links TRBV10-3 with TRBJ2-7; D possibly corresponds to TRBD1 (5 bases). The CDR3 has 13 amino acids. CDR1 ENHRY and CDR2 SYGVKD come from the germline V gene. Deletions cut 5 bases from V and 1 base from J, with 9 bases between. Here the CDR3 DNA reads TGTGCCATCAGTACCCGGACATCCTACGAGCAGTACTTC. It encodes CAISTRTSYEQYF.

The rearrangement links TRBV11-3 to TRBJ2-3, with TRBD1 identical over 7 bases. The CDR3 extends over 14 amino acids. The J segment lost 3 bases and the V segment lost 5 bases, leaving 5 bases of the junction unmatched. Germline assignment: CDR1 SGHNT and CDR2 YENEEA. The CDR3 nucleotides are TGTGCCAGCAGCCTGGACAGGAGGACAGATACGCAGTATTTT. Translation gives CASSLDRRTDTQYF.

The chain employs TRBV5-6 and TRBJ2-5, with D uncertain. The CDR3 covers 11 residues. Germline V gene data show CDR1 as SGHDT and CDR2 as YYEEEE. V lost 0 bases to trimming and J lost 7 bases, with 4 bases between them. The CDR3 loop reads CASSLDGTQYF. The CDR3 region has the DNA TGTGCCAGCAGCTTGGATGGGACCCAGTACTTC.

This clone has a single count. This chain joins TRBV25-1 and TRBJ2-7, with 7 bases that match TRBD1. The CDR3 spans 17 residues. The ends lost 0 bases at V and 0 bases at J; junction bases unmatched: 8. Germline CDR1 is MGHDK and CDR2 is SYGVNS. This CDR3 is CASSEYFDRDSSYEQYF. The CDR3 nucleotides read TGTGCCAGCAGTGAATATTTTGACCGGGACAGCTCCTACGAGCAGTACTTC.